The clone carrying this T cell receptor beta chain was recorded only once. Method: immunoSEQ multiplex PCR; TCRdb's copy keeps in-frame clones and lacks some. This sample has over 300,000 clones, with about 80% found just once. As to treatment: about 20 received Ad26.COV2.S at low or high dose, single or two shots; 5 received placebo; per-sample allocation not given. Day 63 after the first injection of vaccine or placebo was the sampling time. This sample stems from a study of Ad26.COV2.S vaccination and SARS-CoV-2 variants. Background on the study: A COV1001 Ad26.COV2.S trial-arm participant provided the sample.

The CDR3 is 14 residues long. V lost 4 bases to trimming and J lost 2 bases, with 12 bases between them. Germline assignment: CDR1 SGDLS and CDR2 YYNGEE. This material consisted of peripheral blood, taken in a trial of Ad26.COV2.S vaccine versus placebo. The source of this sequence is a person aged 18 to 65 who received the Ad26.COV2.S COVID-19 vaccine or a placebo. The V gene is TRBV9, the J gene TRBJ1-2; no firm D call. Here the CDR3 reads CASSPNRANYGYTF. The CDR3 region has the DNA TGTGCCAGCAGCCCAAATCGGGCGAACTATGGCTACACCTTC.